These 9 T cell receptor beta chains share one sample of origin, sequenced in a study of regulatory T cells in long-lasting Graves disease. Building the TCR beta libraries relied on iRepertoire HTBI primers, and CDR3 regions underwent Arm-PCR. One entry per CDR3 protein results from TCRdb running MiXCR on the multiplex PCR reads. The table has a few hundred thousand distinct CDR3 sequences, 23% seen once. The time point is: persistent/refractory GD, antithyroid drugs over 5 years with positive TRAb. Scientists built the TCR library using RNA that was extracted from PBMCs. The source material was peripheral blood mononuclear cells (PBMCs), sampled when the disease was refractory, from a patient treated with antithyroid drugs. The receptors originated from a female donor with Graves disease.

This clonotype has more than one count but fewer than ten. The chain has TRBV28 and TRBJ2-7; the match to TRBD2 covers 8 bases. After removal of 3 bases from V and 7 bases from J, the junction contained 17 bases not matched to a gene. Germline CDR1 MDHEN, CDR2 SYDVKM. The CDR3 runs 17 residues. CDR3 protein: CASSLGVAGLGSLEQYF. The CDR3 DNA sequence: TGTGCCAGCAGTTTGGGGGTTGCGGGACTAGGTTCTTTGGAGCAGTACTTC. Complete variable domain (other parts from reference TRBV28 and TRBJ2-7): DVKVTQSSRYLVKRTGEKVFLECVQDMDHENMFWYRQDPGLGLRLIYFSYDVKMKEKGDIPEGYSVSREKKERFSLILESASTNQTSMYLCASSLGVAGLGSLEQYFGPGTRLTVT.

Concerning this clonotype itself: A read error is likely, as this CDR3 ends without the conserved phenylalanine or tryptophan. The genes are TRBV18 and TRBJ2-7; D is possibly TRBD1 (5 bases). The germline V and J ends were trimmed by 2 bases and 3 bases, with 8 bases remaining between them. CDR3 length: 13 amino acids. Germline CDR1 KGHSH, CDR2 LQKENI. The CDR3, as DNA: TGTGCCAGCTCACCAGACAGTAACTACGAGCAGTACCTC. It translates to CASSPDSNYEQYL.

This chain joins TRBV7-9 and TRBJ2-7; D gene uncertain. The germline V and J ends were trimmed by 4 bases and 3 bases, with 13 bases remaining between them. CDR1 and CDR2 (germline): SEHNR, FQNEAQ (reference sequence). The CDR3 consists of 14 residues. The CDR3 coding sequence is TGTGCCAGCAGCTCCTGGAAGATAAGCTACGAGCAGTACTTC. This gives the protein CASSSWKISYEQYF.

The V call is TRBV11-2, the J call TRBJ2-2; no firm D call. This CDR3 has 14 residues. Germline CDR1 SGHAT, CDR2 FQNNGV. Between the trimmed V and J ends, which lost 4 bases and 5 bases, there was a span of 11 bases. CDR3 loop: CASSSRVKTGELFF. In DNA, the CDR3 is TGTGCCAGCAGCTCCCGGGTCAAAACCGGGGAGCTGTTTTTT.

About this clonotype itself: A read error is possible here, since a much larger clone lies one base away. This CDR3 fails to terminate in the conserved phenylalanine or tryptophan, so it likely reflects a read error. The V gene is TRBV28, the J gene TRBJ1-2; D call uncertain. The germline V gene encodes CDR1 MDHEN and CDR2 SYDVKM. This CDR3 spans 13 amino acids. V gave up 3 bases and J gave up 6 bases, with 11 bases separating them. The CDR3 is CASSFFSLDGYTL. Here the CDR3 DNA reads TGTGCCAGCAGTTTTTTCTCCCTGGATGGCTACACCCTC.

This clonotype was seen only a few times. The CDR3 loop is CASSHSLAEYEQYF. Here the CDR3 DNA reads TGTGCCAGCAGCCACAGTCTAGCGGAATACGAGCAGTACTTC. The V and J genes are TRBV7-8 and TRBJ2-7, with TRBD2 identical over 7 bases. The junction had 8 bases not matched to a gene; V was cut back by 5 bases and J by 4 bases. The CDR3 runs 14 residues. Germline CDR1 SGHVS, CDR2 FQNEAQ.

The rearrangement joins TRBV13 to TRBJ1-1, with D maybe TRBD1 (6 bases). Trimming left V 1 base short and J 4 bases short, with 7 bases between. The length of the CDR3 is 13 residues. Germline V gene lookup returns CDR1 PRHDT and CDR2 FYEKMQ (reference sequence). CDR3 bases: TGTGCCAGCAGCTTAGCAGGGGTCACTGAAGCTTTCTTT. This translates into CASSLAGVTEAFF.

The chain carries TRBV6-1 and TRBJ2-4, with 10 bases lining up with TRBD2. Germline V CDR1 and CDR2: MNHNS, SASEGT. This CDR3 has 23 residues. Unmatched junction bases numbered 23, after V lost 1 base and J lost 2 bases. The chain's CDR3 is CASSEGPLTSGQGWSLPKNIQYF. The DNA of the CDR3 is TGTGCCAGCAGTGAAGGCCCCCTGACTAGCGGGCAGGGTTGGAGTTTGCCCAAAAACATTCAGTACTTC.

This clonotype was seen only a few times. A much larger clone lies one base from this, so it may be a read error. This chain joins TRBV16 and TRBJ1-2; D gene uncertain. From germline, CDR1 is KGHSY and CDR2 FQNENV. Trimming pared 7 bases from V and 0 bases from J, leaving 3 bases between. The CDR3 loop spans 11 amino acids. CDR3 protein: CASTANYGYTF. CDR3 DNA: TGTGCCAGCACGGCTAACTATGGCTACACCTTC.